This T cell receptor beta chain was sequenced for a study of control samples from healthy donors and cancer patients. Produced via immunoSEQ multiplex PCR; TCRdb's table is partial and in-frame only. The sample yields 140,000 or so clones, about 91% seen once. Per germline, CDR1 MNHEY and CDR2 SVGAGI. The CDR3 extends over 15 amino acids. The V gene end was trimmed by 4 bases and the J gene end by 2 bases; junction bases not matched to a gene: 5. This clone has only a few counts. The rearrangement uses TRBV6-5 and TRBJ1-1, with 9 bases aligning to TRBD1. Input material: blood. The source is a man aged 25 to 40 in good health. CDR3 in amino acids: CASSSRTGVNTEAFF. The DNA of the CDR3 is TGTGCCAGCAGTTCGAGGACAGGGGTTAACACTGAAGCTTTCTTT.